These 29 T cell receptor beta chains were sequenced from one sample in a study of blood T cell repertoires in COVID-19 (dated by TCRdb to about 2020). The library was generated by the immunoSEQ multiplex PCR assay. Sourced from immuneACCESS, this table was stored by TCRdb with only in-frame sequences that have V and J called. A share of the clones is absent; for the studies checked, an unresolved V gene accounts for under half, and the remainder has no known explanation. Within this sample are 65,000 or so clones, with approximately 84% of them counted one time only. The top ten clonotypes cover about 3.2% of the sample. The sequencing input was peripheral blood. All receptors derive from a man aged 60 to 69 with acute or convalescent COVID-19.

The CDR3 region has the DNA TGTGCCACCTCTGTTAGCGGGGGGGCCGGAAATACGCAGTATTTT. Protein: CATSVSGGAGNTQYF. This rearrangement joins TRBV7-3 to TRBJ2-3, with TRBD2 identical over 11 bases. V was pared by 10 bases and J by 7 bases, with 13 bases of the junction left unmatched. The CDR3 has 15 residues. CDR1 is SGHTA and CDR2 is FQGTGA in the germline V gene.

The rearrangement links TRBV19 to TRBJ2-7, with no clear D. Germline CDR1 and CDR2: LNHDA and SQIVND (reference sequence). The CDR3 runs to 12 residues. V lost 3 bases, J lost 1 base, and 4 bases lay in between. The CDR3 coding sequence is TGTGCCAGTAGTATCGGGTCCTACGAGCAGTACTTC. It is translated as CASSIGSYEQYF. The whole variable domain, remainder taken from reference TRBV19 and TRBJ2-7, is DGGITQSPKYLFRKEGQNVTLSCEQNLNHDAMYWYRQDPGQGLRLIYYSQIVNDFQKGDIAEGYSVSREKKESFPLTVTSAQKNPTAFYLCASSIGSYEQYFGPGTRLTVT.

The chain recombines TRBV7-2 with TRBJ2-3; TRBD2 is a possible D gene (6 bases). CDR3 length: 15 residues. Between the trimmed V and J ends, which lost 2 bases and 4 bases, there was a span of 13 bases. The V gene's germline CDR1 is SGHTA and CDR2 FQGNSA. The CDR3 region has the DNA TGTGCCAGCAGCTTAACCGGGGGAGATCCAGATACGCAGTATTTT. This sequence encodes CASSLTGGDPDTQYF.

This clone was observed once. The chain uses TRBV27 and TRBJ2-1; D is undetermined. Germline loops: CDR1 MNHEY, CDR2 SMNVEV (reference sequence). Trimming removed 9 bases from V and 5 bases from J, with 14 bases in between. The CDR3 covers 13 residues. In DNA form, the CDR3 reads TGTGCCAGTAGTGCCCATCTAGACAATGAGCAGTTCTTC. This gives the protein CASSAHLDNEQFF.

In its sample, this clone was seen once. CDR3 in amino acids: CASSSWTGGAIEQYF. CDR3 nucleotides: TGTGCCAGCAGCTCTTGGACAGGGGGCGCCATCGAGCAGTACTTC. The V gene is TRBV7-8, the J gene TRBJ2-7; TRBD1 aligns across 11 bases. With V trimmed by 4 bases and J by 6 bases, 8 bases remained unmatched. The CDR3 sequence is 15 residues long. Germline values: CDR1 SGHVS, CDR2 FQNEAQ.

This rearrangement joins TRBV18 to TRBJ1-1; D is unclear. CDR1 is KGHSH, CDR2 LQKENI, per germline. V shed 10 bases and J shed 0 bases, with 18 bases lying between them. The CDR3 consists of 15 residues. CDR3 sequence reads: CATTPGLLMNTEAFF. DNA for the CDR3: TGTGCCACCACCCCCGGACTGCTGATGAACACTGAAGCTTTCTTT.

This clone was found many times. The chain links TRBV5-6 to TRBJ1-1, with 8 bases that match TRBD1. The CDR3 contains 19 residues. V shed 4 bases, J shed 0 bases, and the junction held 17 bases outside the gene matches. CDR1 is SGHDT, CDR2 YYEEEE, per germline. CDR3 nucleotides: TGTGCCAGCAGCCCAGTAACCGGGACAGGATACCCCTTGAACACTGAAGCTTTCTTT. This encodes CASSPVTGTGYPLNTEAFF.

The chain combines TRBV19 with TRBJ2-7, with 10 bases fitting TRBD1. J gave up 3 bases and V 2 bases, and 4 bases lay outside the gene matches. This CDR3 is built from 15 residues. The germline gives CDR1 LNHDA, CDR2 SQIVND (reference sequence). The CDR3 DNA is TGTGCCAGTAGTATAACGGGACAGGGGAACTACGAGCAGTACTTC. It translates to CASSITGQGNYEQYF.

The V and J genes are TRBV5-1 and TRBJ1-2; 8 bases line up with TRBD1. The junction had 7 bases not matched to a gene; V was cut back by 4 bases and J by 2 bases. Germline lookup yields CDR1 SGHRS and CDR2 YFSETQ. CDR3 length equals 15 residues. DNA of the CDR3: TGCGCCAGCAGCGAACCCGGGACAGGCAACTATGGCTACACCTTC. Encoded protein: CASSEPGTGNYGYTF.

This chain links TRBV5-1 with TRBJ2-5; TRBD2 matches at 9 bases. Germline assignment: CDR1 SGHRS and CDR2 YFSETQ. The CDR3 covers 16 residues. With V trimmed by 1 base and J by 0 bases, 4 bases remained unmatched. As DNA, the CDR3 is TGCGCCAGCAGCTTGCGGGCTAGCGGGGACCAAGAGACCCAGTACTTC. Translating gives CASSLRASGDQETQYF.

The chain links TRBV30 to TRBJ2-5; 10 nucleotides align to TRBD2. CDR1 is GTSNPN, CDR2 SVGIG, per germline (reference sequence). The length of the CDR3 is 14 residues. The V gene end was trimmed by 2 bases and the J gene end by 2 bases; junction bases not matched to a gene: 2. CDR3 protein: CAWSLAGGQETQYF. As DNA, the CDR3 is TGTGCCTGGAGTTTAGCGGGGGGACAAGAGACCCAGTACTTC. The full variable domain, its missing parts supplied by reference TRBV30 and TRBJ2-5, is SQTIHQWPATLVQPVGSPLSLECTVEGTSNPNLYWYRQAAGRGLQLLFYSVGIGQISSEVPQNLSASRPQDRQFILSSKKLLLSDSGFYLCAWSLAGGQETQYFGPGTRLLVL.

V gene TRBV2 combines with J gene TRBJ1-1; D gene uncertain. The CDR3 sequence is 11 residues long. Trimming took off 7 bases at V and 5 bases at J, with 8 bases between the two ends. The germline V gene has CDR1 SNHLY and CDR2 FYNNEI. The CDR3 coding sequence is TGTGCCAGCACTGAGAGGACTGAAGCTTTCTTT. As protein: CASTERTEAFF.

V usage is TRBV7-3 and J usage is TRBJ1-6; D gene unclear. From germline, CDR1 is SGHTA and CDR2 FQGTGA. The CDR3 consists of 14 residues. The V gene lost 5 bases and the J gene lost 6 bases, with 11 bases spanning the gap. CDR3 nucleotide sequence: TGTGCCAGCAGCCCTACGGGTCTTAATTCACCCCTCCACTTT. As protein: CASSPTGLNSPLHF. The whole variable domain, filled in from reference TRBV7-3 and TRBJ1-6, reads GAGVSQTPSNKVTEKGKYVELRCDPISGHTALYWYRQSLGQGPEFLIYFQGTGAADDSGLPNDRFFAVRPEGSVSTLKIQRTERGDSAVYLCASSPTGLNSPLHFGNGTRLTVT.

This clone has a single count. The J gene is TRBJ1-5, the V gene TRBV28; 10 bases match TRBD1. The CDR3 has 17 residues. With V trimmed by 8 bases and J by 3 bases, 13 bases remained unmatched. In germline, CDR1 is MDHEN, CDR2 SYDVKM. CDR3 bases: TGTGCCAGCCGCCCCCCCGACAGGGGGCTTTACAATCAGCCCCAGCATTTT. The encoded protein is CASRPPDRGLYNQPQHF. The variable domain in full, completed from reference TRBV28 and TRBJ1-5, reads DVKVTQSSRYLVKRTGEKVFLECVQDMDHENMFWYRQDPGLGLRLIYFSYDVKMKEKGDIPEGYSVSREKKERFSLILESASTNQTSMYLCASRPPDRGLYNQPQHFGDGTRLSIL.

The CDR3: CASSYRQSGGYTF. The CDR3 region has the DNA TGTGCCAGCAGTTATCGACAAAGTGGGGGCTACACCTTC. The chain has TRBV6-5 and TRBJ1-2; D is uncertain. CDR1 and CDR2 from the germline V gene are MNHEY and SVGAGI. With 3 bases removed from V and 8 bases from J, the gap between germline ends came to 13 bases. This CDR3 has 13 amino acids.

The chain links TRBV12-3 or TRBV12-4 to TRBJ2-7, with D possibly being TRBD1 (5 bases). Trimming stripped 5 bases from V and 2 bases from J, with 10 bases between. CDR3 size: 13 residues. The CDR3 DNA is TGTGCCAGCAGTCTGACAGACACCTACGAGCAGTACTTC. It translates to CASSLTDTYEQYF.

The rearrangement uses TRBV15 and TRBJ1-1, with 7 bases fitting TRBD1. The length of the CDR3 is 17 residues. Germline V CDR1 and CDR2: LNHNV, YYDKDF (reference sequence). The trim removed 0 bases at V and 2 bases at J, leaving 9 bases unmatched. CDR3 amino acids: CATSRDPFDRVNTEAFF. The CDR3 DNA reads TGTGCCACCAGCAGAGATCCATTCGACAGGGTCAACACTGAAGCTTTCTTT.

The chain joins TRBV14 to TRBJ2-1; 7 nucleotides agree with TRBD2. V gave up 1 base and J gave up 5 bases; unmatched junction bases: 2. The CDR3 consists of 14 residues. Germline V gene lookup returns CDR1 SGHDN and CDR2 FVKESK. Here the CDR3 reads CASSQGDYDNEQFF. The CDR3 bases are TGTGCCAGCAGCCAAGGGGACTACGACAATGAGCAGTTCTTC.

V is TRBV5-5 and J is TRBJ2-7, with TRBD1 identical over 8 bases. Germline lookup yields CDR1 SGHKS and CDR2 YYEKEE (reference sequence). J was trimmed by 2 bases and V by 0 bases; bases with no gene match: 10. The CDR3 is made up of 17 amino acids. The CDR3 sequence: CASSLGVQGGRTYEQYF. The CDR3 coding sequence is TGTGCCAGCAGCTTGGGGGTACAGGGGGGTAGAACCTACGAGCAGTACTTC. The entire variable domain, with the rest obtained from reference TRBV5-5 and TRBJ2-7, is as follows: DAGVTQSPTHLIKTRGQQVTLRCSPISGHKSVSWYQQVLGQGPQFIFQYYEKEERGRGNFPDRFSARQFPNYSSELNVNALLLGDSALYLCASSLGVQGGRTYEQYFGPGTRLTVT.

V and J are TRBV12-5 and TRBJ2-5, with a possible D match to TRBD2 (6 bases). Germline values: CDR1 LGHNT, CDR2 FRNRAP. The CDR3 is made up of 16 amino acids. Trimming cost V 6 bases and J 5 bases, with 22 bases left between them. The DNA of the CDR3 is TGTGCTAGTGGCTCGCGGGGCGGAGTAGGGTTTGAGACCCAGTACTTC. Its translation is CASGSRGGVGFETQYF.

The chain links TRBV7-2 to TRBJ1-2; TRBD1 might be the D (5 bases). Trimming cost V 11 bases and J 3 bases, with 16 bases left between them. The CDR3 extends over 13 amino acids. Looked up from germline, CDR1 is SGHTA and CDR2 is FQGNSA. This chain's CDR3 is CACISGKHYGYTF. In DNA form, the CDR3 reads TGTGCCTGCATATCAGGGAAGCACTATGGCTACACCTTC.

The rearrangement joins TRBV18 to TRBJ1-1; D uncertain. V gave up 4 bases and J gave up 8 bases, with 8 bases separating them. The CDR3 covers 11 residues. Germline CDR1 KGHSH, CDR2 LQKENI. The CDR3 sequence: CASSLGEEAFF. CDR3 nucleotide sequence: TGTGCCAGCTCACTCGGGGAAGAAGCTTTCTTT.

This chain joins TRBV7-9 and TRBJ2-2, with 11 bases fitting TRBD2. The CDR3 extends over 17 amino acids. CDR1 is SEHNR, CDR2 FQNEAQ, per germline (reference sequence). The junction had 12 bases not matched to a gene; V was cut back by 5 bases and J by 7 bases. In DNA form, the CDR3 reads TGTGCCAGCAGCCAGGGAAGGGGACTAGCGGTGCGCGGGGAGCTGTTTTTT. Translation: CASSQGRGLAVRGELFF.

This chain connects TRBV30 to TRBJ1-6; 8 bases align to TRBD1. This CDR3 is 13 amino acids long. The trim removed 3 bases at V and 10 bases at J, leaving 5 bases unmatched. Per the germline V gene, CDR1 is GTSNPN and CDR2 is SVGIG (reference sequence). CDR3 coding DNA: TGTGCCTGGAGCGACGACAGGGGATCACCCCTCCACTTT. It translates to CAWSDDRGSPLHF.

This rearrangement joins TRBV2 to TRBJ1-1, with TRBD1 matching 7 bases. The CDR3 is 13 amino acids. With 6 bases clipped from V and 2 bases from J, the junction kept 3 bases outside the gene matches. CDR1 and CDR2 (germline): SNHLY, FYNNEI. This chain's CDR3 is CASRDRTNTEAFF. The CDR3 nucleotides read TGTGCCAGCAGGGACAGGACCAACACTGAAGCTTTCTTT.

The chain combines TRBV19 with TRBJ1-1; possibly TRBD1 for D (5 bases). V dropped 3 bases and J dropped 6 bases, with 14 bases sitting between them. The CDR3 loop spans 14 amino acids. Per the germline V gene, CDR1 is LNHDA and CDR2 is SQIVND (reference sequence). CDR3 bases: TGTGCCAGTAGTATGACAGACCGAACGGCTGAAGCTTTCTTT. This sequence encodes CASSMTDRTAEAFF.

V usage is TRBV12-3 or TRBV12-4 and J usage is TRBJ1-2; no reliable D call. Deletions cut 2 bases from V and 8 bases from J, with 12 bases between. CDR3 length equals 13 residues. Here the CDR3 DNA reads TGTGCCAGCAGTTTACAGAGGGTAGGGGGCTACACCTTC. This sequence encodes CASSLQRVGGYTF.

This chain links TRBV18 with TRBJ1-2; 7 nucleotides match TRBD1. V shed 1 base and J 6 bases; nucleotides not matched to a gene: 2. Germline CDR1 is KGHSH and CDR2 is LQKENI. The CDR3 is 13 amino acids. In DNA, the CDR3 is TGTGCCAGCTCACCACGGACAGGAGATGGCTACACCTTC. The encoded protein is CASSPRTGDGYTF.

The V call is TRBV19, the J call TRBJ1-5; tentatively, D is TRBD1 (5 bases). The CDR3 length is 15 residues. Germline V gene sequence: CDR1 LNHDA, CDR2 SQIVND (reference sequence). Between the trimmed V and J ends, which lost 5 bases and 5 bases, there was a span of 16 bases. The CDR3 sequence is CASSDRGRLDQPQHF. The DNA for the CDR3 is TGTGCCAGTAGTGATAGGGGTCGGTTGGATCAGCCCCAGCATTTT.